The clone carrying this T cell receptor (beta chain) has ten or more counts. As yet, its antigen is unknown. Germline CDR1 KGHDR, CDR2 SFDVKD. This CDR3 region has 13 residues. Trimming cost V 7 bases and J 2 bases; bases outside gene matches: 3. One entry per CDR3 protein, called by TCRdb with MiXCR from the RACE reads. The sample yields some 84,000 distinct CDR3 sequences, approximately 9% seen once. Time point indicated: pre-sensitization, week 0. Treatment of the sample: therapeutic diphenylcyclopropenone sensitization with weekly scalp DPC. The data belong to a study of human T cells and chemical hapten exposure. Study-wide background: The study lasted around 24 weeks, and patients were dosed weekly with diphenylcyclopropenone on the scalp throughout.

Notes on the study in general: The study found that DPC sensitization did not change TCRs above 1 in 1000 frequency.

The chain employs TRBV24-1 and TRBJ1-1, with 7 bases that match TRBD1. This specimen consisted of whole blood, obtained in connection with sensitization to the hapten diphenylcyclopropenone (DPC). The clonotype was recovered from a man between 40 and 49 years old with alopecia areata. Some clones in this sample may be carry-over from other donors' samples. As DNA, the CDR3 is TGTGCCACCAGCAGACAGGGAAACACTGAAGCTTTCTTT. It is translated as CATSRQGNTEAFF.